The present T cell receptor beta chain was sequenced within a study of control samples from healthy donors and cancer patients. Profiling relied on immunoSEQ multiplex PCR, and the TCRdb table lists in-frame clones only, not all of them. Of some 71,000 clones in the sample, 87% were seen once. Germline-derived CDR1 and CDR2 are SGHDT and YYEEEE. The CDR3 contains 18 residues. V was pared by 4 bases and J by 1 base, with 18 bases between. This clone was recorded only once. The sample comprised PBMCs. This rearrangement joins TRBV5-6 to TRBJ1-6, with D possibly TRBD1 on 5 matching bases. The sequence was obtained from a woman aged 45-65 years with head and neck cancer. CDR3 residues: CASSGTRASGSYNSPLHF. CDR3 nucleotides: TGTGCCAGCAGCGGGACGAGGGCCAGTGGGTCCTATAATTCACCCCTCCACTTT.